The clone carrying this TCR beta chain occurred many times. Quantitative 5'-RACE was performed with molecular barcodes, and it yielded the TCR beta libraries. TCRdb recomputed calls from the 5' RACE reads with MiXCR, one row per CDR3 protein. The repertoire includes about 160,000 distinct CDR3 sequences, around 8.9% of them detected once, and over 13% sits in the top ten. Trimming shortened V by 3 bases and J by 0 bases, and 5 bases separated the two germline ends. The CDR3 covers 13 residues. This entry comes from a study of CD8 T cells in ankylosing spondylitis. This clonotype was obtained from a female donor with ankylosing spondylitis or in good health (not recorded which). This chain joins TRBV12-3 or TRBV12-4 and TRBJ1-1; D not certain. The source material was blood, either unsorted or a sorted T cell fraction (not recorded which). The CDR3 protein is CASSLQLNTEAFF. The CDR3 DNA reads TGTGCCAGCAGTTTGCAATTGAACACTGAAGCTTTCTTT.